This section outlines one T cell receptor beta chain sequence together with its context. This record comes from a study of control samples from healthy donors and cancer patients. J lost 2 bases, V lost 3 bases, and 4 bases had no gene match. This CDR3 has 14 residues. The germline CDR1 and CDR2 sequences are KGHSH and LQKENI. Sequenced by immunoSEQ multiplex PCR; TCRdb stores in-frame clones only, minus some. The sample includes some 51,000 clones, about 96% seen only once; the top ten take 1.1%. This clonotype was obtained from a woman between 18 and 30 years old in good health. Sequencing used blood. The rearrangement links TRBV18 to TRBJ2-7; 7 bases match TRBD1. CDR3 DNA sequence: TGTGCCAGCTCACCCGGGACAGTCACCTACGAGCAGTACTTC. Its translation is CASSPGTVTYEQYF. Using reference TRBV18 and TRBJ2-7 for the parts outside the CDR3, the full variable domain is NAGVMQNPRHLVRRRGQEARLRCSPMKGHSHVYWYRQLPEEGLKFMVYLQKENIIDESGMPKERFSAEFPKEGPSILRIQQVVRGDSAAYFCASSPGTVTYEQYFGPGTRLTVT.